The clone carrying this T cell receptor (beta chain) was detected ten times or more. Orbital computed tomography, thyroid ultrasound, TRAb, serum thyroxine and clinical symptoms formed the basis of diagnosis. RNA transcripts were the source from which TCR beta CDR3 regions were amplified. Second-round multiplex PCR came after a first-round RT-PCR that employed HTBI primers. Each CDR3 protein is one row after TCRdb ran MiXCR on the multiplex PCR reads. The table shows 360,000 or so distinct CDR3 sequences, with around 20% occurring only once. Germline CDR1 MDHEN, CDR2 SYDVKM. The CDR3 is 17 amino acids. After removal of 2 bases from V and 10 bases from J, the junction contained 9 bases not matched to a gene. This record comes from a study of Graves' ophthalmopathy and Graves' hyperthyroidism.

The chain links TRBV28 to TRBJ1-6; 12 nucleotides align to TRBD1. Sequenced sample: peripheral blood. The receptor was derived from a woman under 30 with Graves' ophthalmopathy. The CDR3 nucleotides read TGTGCCAGCAGTTTACCCCCGGGACAGGGGGCCATATCACCCCTCCACTTT. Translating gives CASSLPPGQGAISPLHF.